This T cell receptor beta chain was observed in a study of beta chain features in type 1 diabetes. Study-wide points: Patients' naive, central memory and Treg TCRB repertoires seemed closer to one another than those of healthy donors. The analysis here could not establish whether HLA type shapes TCRB rearrangement.

The CDR3 covers 15 residues. CDR1 is SEHNR, CDR2 FQNEAQ, per germline (reference sequence). The germline V and J ends were trimmed by 4 bases and 2 bases, with 12 bases remaining between them. TCRB transcripts that were expressed got sequenced, as all of the isolated RNA had been reverse transcribed. The method was immunoSEQ multiplex PCR; TCRdb's version includes in-frame clones alone and lacks a portion of them. Of about 260,000 clones in the sample, about 63% were seen once. Points on this clone: Its cognate antigen is unknown.

Sequences were obtained from naive CD4+ T cells from blood. The clonotype was recovered from a man aged 30 to 45 in good health. V and J are TRBV7-9 and TRBJ2-1; D is uncertain. CDR3 in amino acids: CASSWGQAPYNEQFF. The CDR3 bases are TGTGCCAGCAGCTGGGGTCAGGCACCCTACAATGAGCAGTTCTTC.